This is a list of T cell receptor beta chains from one sample in a study of T cells in localized non-small cell lung cancer. Sequencing was performed with immunoSEQ multiplex PCR; in TCRdb, only in-frame clones are kept and a portion is missing. The table shows around 96,000 clones, with more than 75% occurring only once. The sample was PBMCs, taken before any cancer treatment. These receptors originate from a woman aged 35 to 70 with stage II squamous cell lung carcinoma. CDR3s include the opening cysteine and the closing phenylalanine or tryptophan. The order of the fields is D gene, J gene, V gene, clone size, CDR3 protein, CDR3 DNA. A D gene is named only where the DNA matches it firmly. Clone size is shown for a subset of rows, as once, few, many or a class of expanded clone.

D gene: TRBD1; J gene: TRBJ1-5; V gene: TRBV6-1; clone size: .; CDR3 protein: CASSSGTGFGQPQHF; CDR3 DNA: TGTGCCAGCAGTTCCGGGACAGGGTTCGGTCAGCCCCAGCATTTT
D gene: TRBD1; J gene: TRBJ2-1; V gene: TRBV5-1; clone size: .; CDR3 protein: CASSLGQGAYDEQFF; CDR3 DNA: TGCGCCAGCAGCTTGGGACAGGGGGCGTACGATGAGCAGTTCTTC
D gene: .; J gene: TRBJ2-1; V gene: TRBV27; clone size: .; CDR3 protein: CASKHDGYNEQFF; CDR3 DNA: TGTGCCAGCAAGCATGACGGCTACAATGAGCAGTTCTTC
D gene: .; J gene: TRBJ1-5; V gene: TRBV27; clone size: .; CDR3 protein: CASSLSRGVEPQHF; CDR3 DNA: TGTGCCAGCAGTTTAAGCAGGGGAGTTGAACCCCAGCATTTT
D gene: .; J gene: TRBJ2-1; V gene: TRBV4-1; clone size: .; CDR3 protein: CASSQGGTEYNEQFF; CDR3 DNA: TGCGCCAGCAGCCAAGGAGGGACGGAGTACAATGAGCAGTTCTTC
D gene: TRBD1; J gene: TRBJ1-4; V gene: TRBV6-1; clone size: .; CDR3 protein: CASSEQQGANEKLFF; CDR3 DNA: TGTGCCAGCAGTGAGCAACAGGGGGCTAATGAAAAACTGTTTTTT
D gene: .; J gene: TRBJ1-1; V gene: TRBV6-1; clone size: .; CDR3 protein: CASSEPWNTEAFF; CDR3 DNA: TGTGCCAGCAGTGAACCGTGGAACACTGAAGCTTTCTTT
D gene: .; J gene: TRBJ2-5; V gene: TRBV5-1; clone size: .; CDR3 protein: CASSLRSETQYF; CDR3 DNA: TGCGCCAGCAGCCTGAGGTCGGAGACCCAGTACTTC
D gene: .; J gene: TRBJ1-4; V gene: TRBV15; clone size: .; CDR3 protein: CATARVGVHEKLFF; CDR3 DNA: TGTGCCACCGCCCGGGTCGGGGTCCATGAAAAACTGTTTTTT
D gene: .; J gene: TRBJ2-5; V gene: TRBV10-3; clone size: once; CDR3 protein: CAISEPRETQYF; CDR3 DNA: TGTGCCATCAGTGAGCCGAGAGAGACCCAGTACTTC
D gene: .; J gene: TRBJ2-3; V gene: TRBV5-1; clone size: .; CDR3 protein: CASKGSGTSTDTQYF; CDR3 DNA: TGCGCCAGCAAGGGGTCTGGTACTAGCACAGATACGCAGTATTTT
D gene: .; J gene: TRBJ1-6; V gene: TRBV7-6; clone size: few; CDR3 protein: CASSLMGRRGLNSPLHF; CDR3 DNA: TGTGCCAGCAGCTTAATGGGACGACGCGGCTTGAATTCACCCCTCCACTTT
D gene: .; J gene: TRBJ1-6; V gene: TRBV6-5; clone size: .; CDR3 protein: CASSQGGPRNSPLHF; CDR3 DNA: TGTGCCAGCTCCCAAGGGGGGCCGCGGAATTCACCCCTCCACTTT
D gene: .; J gene: TRBJ1-5; V gene: TRBV2; clone size: once; CDR3 protein: CASSPGDYRSNQPQHF; CDR3 DNA: TGTGCCAGCAGCCCCGGAGATTACAGGAGTAATCAGCCCCAGCATTTT
D gene: .; J gene: TRBJ2-7; V gene: TRBV10-3; clone size: .; CDR3 protein: CAIKKEETGQSEQYF; CDR3 DNA: TGTGCCATCAAGAAAGAAGAAACCGGACAGAGCGAGCAGTACTTC
D gene: .; J gene: TRBJ1-1; V gene: TRBV29-1; clone size: .; CDR3 protein: CSAGGAGTEAFF; CDR3 DNA: TGCAGCGCTGGGGGCGCTGGGACTGAAGCTTTCTTT
D gene: .; J gene: TRBJ1-5; V gene: TRBV6-1; clone size: .; CDR3 protein: CASSERRGDQPQHF; CDR3 DNA: TGTGCCAGCAGTGAACGGCGGGGGGATCAGCCCCAGCATTTT
D gene: TRBD2; J gene: TRBJ2-1; V gene: TRBV6-4; clone size: .; CDR3 protein: CASSRLALGNEQFF; CDR3 DNA: TGTGCCAGCAGTCGACTAGCGTTGGGCAATGAGCAGTTCTTC
D gene: .; J gene: TRBJ1-5; V gene: TRBV7-8; clone size: .; CDR3 protein: CASSLTGQGGPHF; CDR3 DNA: TGTGCCAGCAGCTTAACCGGGCAGGGAGGTCCGCATTTT
D gene: .; J gene: TRBJ2-3; V gene: TRBV27; clone size: .; CDR3 protein: CASWIAATDTQYF; CDR3 DNA: TGTGCCAGCTGGATAGCGGCCACAGATACGCAGTATTTT
D gene: TRBD2; J gene: TRBJ2-3; V gene: TRBV2; clone size: .; CDR3 protein: CASSSPGRGAADTQYF; CDR3 DNA: TGTGCCAGCAGCTCCCCCGGGCGGGGGGCAGCAGATACGCAGTATTTT
D gene: TRBD2; J gene: TRBJ2-7; V gene: TRBV4-1; clone size: .; CDR3 protein: CASSQDPSGGPFYEQYF; CDR3 DNA: TGCGCCAGCAGCCAAGATCCCAGCGGGGGTCCTTTCTACGAGCAGTACTTC
D gene: .; J gene: TRBJ1-2; V gene: TRBV29-1; clone size: .; CDR3 protein: CSVDTTDKKAGYTF; CDR3 DNA: TGCAGCGTTGACACTACAGACAAGAAGGCGGGCTACACCTTC
D gene: TRBD1; J gene: TRBJ2-7; V gene: TRBV14; clone size: .; CDR3 protein: CASSPQGQRSYEQYF; CDR3 DNA: TGTGCCAGCAGCCCCCAGGGACAGCGGAGCTACGAGCAGTACTTC
D gene: TRBD2; J gene: TRBJ2-1; V gene: TRBV10-3; clone size: .; CDR3 protein: CAISDTGAGVSNEQFF; CDR3 DNA: TGTGCCATCAGTGACACCGGAGCGGGAGTAAGTAATGAGCAGTTCTTC
D gene: .; J gene: TRBJ1-1; V gene: TRBV6-6; clone size: once; CDR3 protein: CASSLLGSNTEAFF; CDR3 DNA: TGTGCCAGCAGCCTGTTGGGATCGAACACTGAAGCTTTCTTT
D gene: TRBD1; J gene: TRBJ1-1; V gene: TRBV27; clone size: .; CDR3 protein: CASSFRDRQTEAFF; CDR3 DNA: TGTGCCAGCAGTTTTCGGGACAGGCAAACTGAAGCTTTCTTT
D gene: .; J gene: TRBJ2-1; V gene: TRBV18; clone size: .; CDR3 protein: CASSPPGLNEQFF; CDR3 DNA: TGTGCCAGCTCACCACCGGGCCTCAATGAGCAGTTCTTC
D gene: .; J gene: TRBJ2-7; V gene: TRBV2; clone size: .; CDR3 protein: CASSERGWDATYEQYF; CDR3 DNA: TGTGCCAGCAGTGAGAGGGGGTGGGACGCAACCTACGAGCAGTACTTC
D gene: .; J gene: TRBJ2-3; V gene: TRBV27; clone size: .; CDR3 protein: CASREKSGRDTQYF; CDR3 DNA: TGTGCCAGCAGGGAGAAGTCGGGCAGGGATACGCAGTATTTT
D gene: TRBD1; J gene: TRBJ2-2; V gene: TRBV10-1; clone size: .; CDR3 protein: CASRTGSAGELFF; CDR3 DNA: TGCGCCAGCAGGACAGGGTCGGCCGGGGAGCTGTTTTTT
D gene: .; J gene: TRBJ1-6; V gene: TRBV5-4; clone size: .; CDR3 protein: CASSADLGSSYNSPLHF; CDR3 DNA: TGTGCCAGCAGCGCCGACTTGGGGAGCTCCTATAATTCACCCCTCCACTTT